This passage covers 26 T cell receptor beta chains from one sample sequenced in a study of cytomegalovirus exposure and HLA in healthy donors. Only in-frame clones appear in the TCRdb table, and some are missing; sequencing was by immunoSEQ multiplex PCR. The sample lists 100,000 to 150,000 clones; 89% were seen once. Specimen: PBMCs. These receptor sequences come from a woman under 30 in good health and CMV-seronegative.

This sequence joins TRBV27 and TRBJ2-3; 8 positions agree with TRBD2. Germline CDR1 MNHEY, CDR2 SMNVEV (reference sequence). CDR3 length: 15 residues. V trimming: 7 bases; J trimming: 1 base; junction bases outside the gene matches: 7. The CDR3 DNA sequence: TGTGCCAGCAAAAGGCCAGCGGGGGGCACAGATACGCAGTATTTT. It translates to CASKRPAGGTDTQYF.

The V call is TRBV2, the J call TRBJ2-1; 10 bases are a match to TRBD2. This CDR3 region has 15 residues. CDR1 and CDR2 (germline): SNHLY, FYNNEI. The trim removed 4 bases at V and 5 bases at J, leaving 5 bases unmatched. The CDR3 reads CASSVGLAAHNEQFF. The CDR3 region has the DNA TGTGCCAGCAGTGTCGGACTAGCGGCCCACAATGAGCAGTTCTTC.

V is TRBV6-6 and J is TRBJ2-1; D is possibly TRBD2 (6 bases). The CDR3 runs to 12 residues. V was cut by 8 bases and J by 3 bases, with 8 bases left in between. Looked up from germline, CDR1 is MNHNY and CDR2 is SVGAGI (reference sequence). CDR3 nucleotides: TGTGCCAGCTGGGGGGACTACAATGAGCAGTTCTTC. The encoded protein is CASWGDYNEQFF.

The chain's CDR3 is CAWSVRGYGYTF. The DNA of the CDR3 is TGTGCCTGGAGTGTACGAGGATATGGCTACACCTTC. The J gene is TRBJ1-2, the V gene TRBV30; D remains unclear. Germline CDR1 GTSNPN, CDR2 SVGIG (reference sequence). Trimming stripped 0 bases from V and 5 bases from J, with 7 bases between. The CDR3 covers 12 residues.

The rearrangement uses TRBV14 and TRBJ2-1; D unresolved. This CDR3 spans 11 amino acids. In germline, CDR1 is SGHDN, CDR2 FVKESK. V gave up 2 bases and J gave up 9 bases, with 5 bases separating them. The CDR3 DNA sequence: TGTGCCAGCAGCCAACTTCGTGAGCAGTTCTTC. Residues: CASSQLREQFF.

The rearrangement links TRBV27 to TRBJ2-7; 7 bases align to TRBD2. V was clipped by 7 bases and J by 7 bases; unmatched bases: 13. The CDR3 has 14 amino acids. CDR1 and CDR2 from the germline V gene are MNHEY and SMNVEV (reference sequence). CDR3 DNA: TGTGCCAGCAACAGCGGGATAGGCTCGGGAGAGCAGTACTTC. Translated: CASNSGIGSGEQYF.

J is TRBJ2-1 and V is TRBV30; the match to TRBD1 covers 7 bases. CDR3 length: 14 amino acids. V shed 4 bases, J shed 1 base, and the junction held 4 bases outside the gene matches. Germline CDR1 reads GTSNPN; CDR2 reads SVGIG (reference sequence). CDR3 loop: CAWKGQLSYNEQFF. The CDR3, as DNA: TGTGCCTGGAAGGGACAGCTGTCCTACAATGAGCAGTTCTTC.

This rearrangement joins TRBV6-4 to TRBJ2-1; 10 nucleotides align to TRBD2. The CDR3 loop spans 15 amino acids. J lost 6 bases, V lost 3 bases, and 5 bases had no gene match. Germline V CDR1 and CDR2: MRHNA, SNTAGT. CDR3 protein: CASSEKAGGANEQFF. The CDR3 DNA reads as TGTGCCAGCAGTGAAAAAGCGGGGGGGGCCAATGAGCAGTTCTTC.

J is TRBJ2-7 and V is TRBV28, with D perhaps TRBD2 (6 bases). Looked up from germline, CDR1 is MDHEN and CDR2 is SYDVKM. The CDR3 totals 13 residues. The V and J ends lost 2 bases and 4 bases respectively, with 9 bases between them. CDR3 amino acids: CASSLGGVYEQYV. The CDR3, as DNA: TGTGCCAGCAGTTTAGGAGGGGTATACGAGCAGTACGTC.

CDR3 bases: TGTGCCAGCACCAAAGCGGCCAGGTCGACCCAGTACTTC. As protein: CASTKAARSTQYF. V gene TRBV6-5 combines with J gene TRBJ2-5; perhaps TRBD2 as D (5 bases). The CDR3 runs to 13 residues. The germline gives CDR1 MNHEY, CDR2 SVGAGI. The ends were cut back, 7 bases at V and 7 bases at J, with 16 bases in the middle.

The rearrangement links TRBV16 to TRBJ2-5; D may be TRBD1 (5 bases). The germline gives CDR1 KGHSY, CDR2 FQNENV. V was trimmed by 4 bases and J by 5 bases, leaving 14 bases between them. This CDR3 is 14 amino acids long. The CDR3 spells CASSPERRQETQYF. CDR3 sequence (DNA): TGTGCCAGCAGCCCGGAGAGGCGACAGGAGACCCAGTACTTC.

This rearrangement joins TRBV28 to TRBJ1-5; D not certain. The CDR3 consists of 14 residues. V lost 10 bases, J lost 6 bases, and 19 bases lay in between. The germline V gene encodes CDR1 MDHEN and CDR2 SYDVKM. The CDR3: CATSPNEFSQPQHF. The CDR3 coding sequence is TGTGCCACCTCTCCGAACGAGTTTTCTCAGCCCCAGCATTTT.

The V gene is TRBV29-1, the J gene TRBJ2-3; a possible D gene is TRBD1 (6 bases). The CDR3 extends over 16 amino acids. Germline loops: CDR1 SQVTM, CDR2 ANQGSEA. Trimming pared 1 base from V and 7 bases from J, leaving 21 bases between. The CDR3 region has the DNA TGCAGCGTTGAAGGATCCCCAGGGGCGCTTGTGAATACGCAGTATTTT. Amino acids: CSVEGSPGALVNTQYF.

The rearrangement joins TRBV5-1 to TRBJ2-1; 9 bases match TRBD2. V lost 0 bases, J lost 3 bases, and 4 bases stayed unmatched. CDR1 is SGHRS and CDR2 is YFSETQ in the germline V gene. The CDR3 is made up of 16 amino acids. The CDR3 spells CASSLDPSGNYNEQFF. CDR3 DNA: TGCGCCAGCAGCTTGGATCCTAGCGGGAACTACAATGAGCAGTTCTTC.

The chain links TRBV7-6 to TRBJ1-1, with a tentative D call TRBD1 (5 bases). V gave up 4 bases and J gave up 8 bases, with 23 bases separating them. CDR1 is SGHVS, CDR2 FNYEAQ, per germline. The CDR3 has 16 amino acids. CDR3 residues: CASSSPPGQGPMEAFF. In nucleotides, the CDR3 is TGTGCCAGCAGCTCGCCCCCAGGGCAGGGCCCAATGGAAGCTTTCTTT.

CDR3 sequence: CSVETFSATDTQYF. The DNA for the CDR3 is TGCAGCGTGGAAACGTTTAGCGCCACAGATACGCAGTATTTT. This rearrangement joins TRBV29-1 to TRBJ2-3; maybe TRBD2 (5 bases). The CDR3 has 14 amino acids. V shed 6 bases and J shed 2 bases, with 15 bases lying between them. Germline CDR1 and CDR2: SQVTM and ANQGSEA.

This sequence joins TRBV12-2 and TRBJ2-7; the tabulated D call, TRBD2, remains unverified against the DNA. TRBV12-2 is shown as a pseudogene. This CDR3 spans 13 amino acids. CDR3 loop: CASRRGHSYEQYV. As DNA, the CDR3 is TGTGCAAGTCGCCGAGGCCATTCCTACGAGCAGTACGTC.

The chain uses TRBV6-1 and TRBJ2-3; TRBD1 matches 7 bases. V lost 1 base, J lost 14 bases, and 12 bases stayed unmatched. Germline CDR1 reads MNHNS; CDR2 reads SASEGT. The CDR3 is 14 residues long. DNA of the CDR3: TGTGCCAGCAGTGAAGGACAGGGCGTGGGAAGGGGGTATTTT. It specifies CASSEGQGVGRGYF.

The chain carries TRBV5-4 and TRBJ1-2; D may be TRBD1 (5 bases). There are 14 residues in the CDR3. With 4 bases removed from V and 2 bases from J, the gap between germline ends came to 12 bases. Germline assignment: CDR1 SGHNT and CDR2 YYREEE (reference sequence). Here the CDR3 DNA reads TGTGCCAGCAGCGGGGAGGGACGGAACTATGGCTACACCTTC. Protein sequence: CASSGEGRNYGYTF.

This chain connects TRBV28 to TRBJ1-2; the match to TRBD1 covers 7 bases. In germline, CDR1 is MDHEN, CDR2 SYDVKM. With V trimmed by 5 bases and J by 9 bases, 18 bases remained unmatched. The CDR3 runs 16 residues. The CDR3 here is CASSHGQEPIPYSYTF. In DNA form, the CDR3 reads TGTGCCAGCAGTCATGGACAGGAACCAATCCCGTACAGCTACACCTTC.

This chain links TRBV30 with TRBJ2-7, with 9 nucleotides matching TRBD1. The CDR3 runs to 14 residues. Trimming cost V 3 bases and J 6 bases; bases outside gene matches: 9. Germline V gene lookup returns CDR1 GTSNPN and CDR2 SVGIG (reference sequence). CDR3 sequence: CAWSSGTGLSEQYV. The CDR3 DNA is TGTGCCTGGAGCTCCGGGACAGGGTTGTCCGAGCAGTACGTC.

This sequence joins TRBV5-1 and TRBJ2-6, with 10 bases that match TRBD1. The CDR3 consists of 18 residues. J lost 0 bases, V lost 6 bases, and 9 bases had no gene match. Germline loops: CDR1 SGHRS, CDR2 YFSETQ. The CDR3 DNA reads TGCGCCAGCACCTATCGAGGGACAGGGGTCTCTGGGGCCAACGTCCTGACTTTC. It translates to CASTYRGTGVSGANVLTF.

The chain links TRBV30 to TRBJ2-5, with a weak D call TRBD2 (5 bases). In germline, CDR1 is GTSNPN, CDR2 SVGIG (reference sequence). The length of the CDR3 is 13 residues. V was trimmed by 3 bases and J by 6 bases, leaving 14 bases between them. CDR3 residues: CAWRSPSTKTQYF. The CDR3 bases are TGTGCCTGGAGGTCTCCTAGCACGAAGACCCAGTACTTC. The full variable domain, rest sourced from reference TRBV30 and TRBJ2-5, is SQTIHQWPATLVQPVGSPLSLECTVEGTSNPNLYWYRQAAGRGLQLLFYSVGIGQISSEVPQNLSASRPQDRQFILSSKKLLLSDSGFYLCAWRSPSTKTQYFGPGTRLLVL.

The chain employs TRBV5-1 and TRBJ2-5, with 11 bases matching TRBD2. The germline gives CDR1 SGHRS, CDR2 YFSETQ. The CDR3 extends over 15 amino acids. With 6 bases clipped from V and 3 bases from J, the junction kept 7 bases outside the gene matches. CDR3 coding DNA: TGCGCCAGCACCTTAGCGGGAGGGCGGGAAGAGACCCAGTACTTC. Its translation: CASTLAGGREETQYF.

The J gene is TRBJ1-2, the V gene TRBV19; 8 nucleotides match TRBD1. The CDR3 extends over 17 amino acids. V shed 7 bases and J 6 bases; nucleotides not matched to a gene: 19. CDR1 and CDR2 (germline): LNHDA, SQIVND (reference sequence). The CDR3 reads CASNLEVLGQGLNGYTF. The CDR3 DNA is TGTGCCAGTAACCTAGAAGTTCTCGGACAGGGTCTAAATGGCTACACCTTC.

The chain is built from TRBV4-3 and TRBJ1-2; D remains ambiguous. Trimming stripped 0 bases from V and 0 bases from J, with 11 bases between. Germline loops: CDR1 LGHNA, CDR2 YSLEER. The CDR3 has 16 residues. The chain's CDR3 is CASSQEASRANYGYTF. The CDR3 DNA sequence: TGCGCCAGCAGCCAAGAGGCGTCTCGGGCTAACTATGGCTACACCTTC.